This T cell receptor (beta chain) was identified in a study of blood T cell repertoires in COVID-19. Turning to the study itself: Acute and convalescent COVID-19 specimens originated in the United States, Italy and Spain.

The CDR3 runs to 15 residues. With 3 bases removed from V and 4 bases from J, the gap between germline ends came to 13 bases. CDR1 SGHAT and CDR2 FQNNGV come from the germline V gene. Sequencing used immunoSEQ multiplex PCR; TCRdb keeps in-frame clones, though not all of them. This table holds a few hundred thousand clones, 80% to 90% found once. Cohort 3 recovery required two negative PCRs, clearance, or symptom resolution. This receptor was obtained from a man aged 18-30 years who had recovered from COVID-19. The sequencing sample was made of PBMCs or T cells enriched from blood (not recorded which). V is TRBV11-2 and J is TRBJ2-1; D gene uncertain. The CDR3 is CASSFSRSMYNEQFF. The CDR3 nucleotides are TGTGCCAGCAGCTTTTCCCGGAGTATGTACAATGAGCAGTTCTTC.